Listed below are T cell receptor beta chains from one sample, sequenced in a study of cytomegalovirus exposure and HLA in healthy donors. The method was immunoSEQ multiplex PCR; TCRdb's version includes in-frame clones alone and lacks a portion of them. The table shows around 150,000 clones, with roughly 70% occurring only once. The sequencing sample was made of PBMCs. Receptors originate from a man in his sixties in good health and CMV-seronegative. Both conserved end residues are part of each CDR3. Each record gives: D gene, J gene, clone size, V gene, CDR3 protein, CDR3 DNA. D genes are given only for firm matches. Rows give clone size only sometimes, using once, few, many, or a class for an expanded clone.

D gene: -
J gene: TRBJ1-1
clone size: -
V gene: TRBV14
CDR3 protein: CASSQGVAVNTEAFF
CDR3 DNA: TGTGCCAGCAGCCAAGGGGTAGCGGTGAACACTGAAGCTTTCTTT

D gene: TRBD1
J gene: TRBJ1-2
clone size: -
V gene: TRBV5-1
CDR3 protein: CASSLGAGTANYGYTF
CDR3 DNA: TGCGCCAGCAGCTTAGGCGCCGGGACAGCTAACTATGGCTACACCTTC

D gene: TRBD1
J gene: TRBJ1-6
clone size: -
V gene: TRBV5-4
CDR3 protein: CASSLGGTAFNSPLHF
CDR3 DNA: TGTGCCAGCAGCTTGGGTGGGACAGCTTTTAATTCACCCCTCCACTTT

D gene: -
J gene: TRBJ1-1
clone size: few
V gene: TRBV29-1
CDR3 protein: CSVEASSTEAFF
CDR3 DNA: TGCAGCGTTGAAGCCAGTTCCACTGAAGCTTTCTTT

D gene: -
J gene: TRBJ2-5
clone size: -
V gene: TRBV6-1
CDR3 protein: CASSEMVGAYQETQYF
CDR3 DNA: TGTGCCAGCAGTGAAATGGTGGGAGCGTACCAAGAGACCCAGTACTTC

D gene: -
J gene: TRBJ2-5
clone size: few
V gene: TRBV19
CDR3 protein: CASSQYQETQYF
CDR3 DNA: TGTGCCAGTAGCCAGTACCAAGAGACCCAGTACTTC

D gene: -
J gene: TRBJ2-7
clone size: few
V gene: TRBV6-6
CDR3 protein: CASRSSYEQYF
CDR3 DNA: TGTGCCAGCAGGTCCAGCTACGAGCAGTACTTC

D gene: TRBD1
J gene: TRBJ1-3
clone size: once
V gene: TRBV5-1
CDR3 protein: CASSFGQAGNTIYF
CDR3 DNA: TGCGCCAGCAGTTTCGGACAGGCCGGAAACACCATATATTTT

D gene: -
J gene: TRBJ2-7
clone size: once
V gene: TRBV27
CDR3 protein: CASSLWTDWEQYF
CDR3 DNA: TGTGCCAGCAGTTTATGGACAGATTGGGAGCAGTACTTC

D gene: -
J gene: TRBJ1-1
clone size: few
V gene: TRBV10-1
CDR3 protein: CASRERAGDITNTEAFF
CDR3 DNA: TGCGCCAGCAGGGAGCGAGCAGGGGACATAACGAACACTGAAGCTTTCTTT

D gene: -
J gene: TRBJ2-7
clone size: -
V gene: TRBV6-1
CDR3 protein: CASAAYEQYF
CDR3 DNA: TGTGCCAGTGCTGCGTACGAGCAGTACTTC

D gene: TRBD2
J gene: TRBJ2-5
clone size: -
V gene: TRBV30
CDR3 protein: CAWSVRSSGSGETQYF
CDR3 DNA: TGTGCCTGGAGTGTACGGTCCAGCGGGAGTGGCGAGACCCAGTACTTC

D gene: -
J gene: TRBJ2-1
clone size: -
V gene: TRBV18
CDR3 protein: CASSPTVYNEQFF
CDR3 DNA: TGTGCCAGCTCACCTACAGTCTACAATGAGCAGTTCTTC

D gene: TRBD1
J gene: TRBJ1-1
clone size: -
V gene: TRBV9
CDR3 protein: CASSVGTGVTTEAFF
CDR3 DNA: TGTGCCAGCAGCGTCGGGACAGGGGTTACCACTGAAGCTTTCTTT

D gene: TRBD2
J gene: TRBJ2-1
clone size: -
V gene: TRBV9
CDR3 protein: CASSVSGAGGGYNEQFF
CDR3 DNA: TGTGCCAGCAGCGTCTCAGGGGCCGGGGGGGGTTACAATGAGCAGTTCTTC

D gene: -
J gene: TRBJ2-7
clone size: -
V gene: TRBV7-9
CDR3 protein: CSSSLRTVTQYF
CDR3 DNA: TGTTCCAGCAGCTTAAGGACAGTTACTCAGTACTTC

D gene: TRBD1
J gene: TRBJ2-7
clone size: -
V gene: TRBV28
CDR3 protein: CASSLEQGPYEQYF
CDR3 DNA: TGTGCCAGCAGTTTGGAACAGGGGCCTTACGAGCAGTACTTC

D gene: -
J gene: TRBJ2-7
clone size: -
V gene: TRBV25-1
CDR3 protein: CASSLPGRGEQYF
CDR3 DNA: TGTGCCAGCAGTCTCCCGGGAAGAGGCGAGCAGTACTTC

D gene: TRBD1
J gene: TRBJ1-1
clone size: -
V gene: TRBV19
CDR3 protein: CASSMGQASGNTEAFF
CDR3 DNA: TGTGCCAGTAGTATGGGACAGGCCTCGGGGAACACTGAAGCTTTCTTT

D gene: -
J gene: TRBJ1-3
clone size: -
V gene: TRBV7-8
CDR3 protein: CASSERSSGNTIYF
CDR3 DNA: TGTGCCAGCAGTGAGCGAAGCTCTGGAAACACCATATATTTT

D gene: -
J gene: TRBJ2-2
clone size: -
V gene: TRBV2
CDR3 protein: CASSVDSHLNTGELFF
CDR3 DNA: TGTGCCAGCAGTGTGGACAGCCATTTGAACACCGGGGAGCTGTTTTTT

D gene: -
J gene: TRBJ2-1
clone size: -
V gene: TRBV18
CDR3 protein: CASSQASGVNEQFF
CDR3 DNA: TGTGCCAGCTCACAGGCATCCGGGGTCAATGAGCAGTTCTTC

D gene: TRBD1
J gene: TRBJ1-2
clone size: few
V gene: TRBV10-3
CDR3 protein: CAITPGQEALLYGYTF
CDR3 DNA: TGTGCCATTACGCCGGGACAGGAGGCTCTACTCTATGGCTACACCTTC

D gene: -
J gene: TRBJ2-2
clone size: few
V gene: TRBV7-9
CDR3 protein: CASSLAVSGKVLFF
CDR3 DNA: TGTGCCAGCAGCTTAGCGGTTTCGGGGAAGGTGCTGTTTTTT

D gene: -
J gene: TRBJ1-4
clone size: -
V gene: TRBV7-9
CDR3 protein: CATREGSNEKLFF
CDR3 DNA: TGTGCCACCCGGGAGGGTTCTAATGAAAAACTGTTTTTT

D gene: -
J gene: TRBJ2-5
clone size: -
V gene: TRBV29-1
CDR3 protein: CSVEGNAGETQYF
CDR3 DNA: TGCAGCGTTGAGGGGAACGCGGGGGAGACCCAGTACTTC

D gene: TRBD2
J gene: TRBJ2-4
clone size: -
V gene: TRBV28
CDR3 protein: CASSPSLAGGPENIQYF
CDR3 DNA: TGTGCCAGCAGTCCCTCCTTAGCGGGAGGGCCGGAAAACATTCAGTACTTC

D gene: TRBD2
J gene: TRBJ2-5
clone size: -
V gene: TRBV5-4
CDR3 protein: CASSTPSGVGETQYF
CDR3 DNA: TGTGCCAGCAGCACCCCTAGCGGTGTGGGGGAGACCCAGTACTTC

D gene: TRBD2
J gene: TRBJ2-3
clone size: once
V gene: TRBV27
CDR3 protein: CASSLWAGRSGRATDTQYF
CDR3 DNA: TGTGCCAGCAGTTTATGGGCAGGGCGAAGCGGGAGGGCCACAGATACGCAGTATTTT

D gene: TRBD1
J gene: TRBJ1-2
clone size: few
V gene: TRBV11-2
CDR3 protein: CASSAQGAGYGYTF
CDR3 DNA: TGTGCCAGCAGCGCACAGGGGGCGGGCTATGGCTACACCTTC

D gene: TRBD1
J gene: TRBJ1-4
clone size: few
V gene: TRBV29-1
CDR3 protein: CSAAAGTGAGKLFF
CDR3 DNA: TGCAGCGCAGCCGCCGGGACAGGGGCTGGAAAACTGTTTTTT

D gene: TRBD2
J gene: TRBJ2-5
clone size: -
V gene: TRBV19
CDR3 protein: CASTADPGGRYQETQYF
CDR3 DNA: TGTGCCAGTACCGCGGATCCCGGGGGGAGGTACCAAGAGACCCAGTACTTC

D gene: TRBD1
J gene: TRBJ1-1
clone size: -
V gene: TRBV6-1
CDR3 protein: CASSDSWTGLNTEAFF
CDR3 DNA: TGTGCCAGCAGTGATAGTTGGACAGGGCTTAACACTGAAGCTTTCTTT

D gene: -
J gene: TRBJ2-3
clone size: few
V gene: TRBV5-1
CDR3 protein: CASSTLDGTDTQYF
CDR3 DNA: TGCGCCAGCAGCACACTAGACGGCACAGATACGCAGTATTTT

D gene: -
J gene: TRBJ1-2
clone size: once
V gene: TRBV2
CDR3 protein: CASLGEGGASPGYTF
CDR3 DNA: TGTGCCAGCCTCGGCGAGGGGGGGGCCTCCCCTGGCTACACCTTC

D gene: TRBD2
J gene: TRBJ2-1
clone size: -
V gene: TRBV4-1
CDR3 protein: CASSQDRLAGEQFF
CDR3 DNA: TGCGCCAGCAGCCAAGATCGCCTAGCGGGTGAGCAGTTCTTC

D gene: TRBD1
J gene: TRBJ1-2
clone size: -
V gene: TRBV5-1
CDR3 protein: CASSPGTGLVYGYTF
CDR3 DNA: TGCGCCAGCAGCCCCGGGACAGGGCTCGTCTATGGCTACACCTTC

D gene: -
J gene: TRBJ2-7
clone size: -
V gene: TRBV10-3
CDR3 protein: CAISGVGYEQYF
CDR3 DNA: TGTGCCATCAGCGGGGTGGGCTACGAGCAGTACTTC

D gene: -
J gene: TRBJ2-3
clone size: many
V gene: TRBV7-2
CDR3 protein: CASSLGGPDTQYF
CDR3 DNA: TGTGCCAGCAGCTTAGGGGGCCCAGATACGCAGTATTTT

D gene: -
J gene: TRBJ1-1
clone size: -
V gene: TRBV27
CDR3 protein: CASSFSLSVRGTEAFF
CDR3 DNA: TGTGCCAGCAGTTTTTCTCTTTCGGTAAGGGGGACTGAAGCTTTCTTT